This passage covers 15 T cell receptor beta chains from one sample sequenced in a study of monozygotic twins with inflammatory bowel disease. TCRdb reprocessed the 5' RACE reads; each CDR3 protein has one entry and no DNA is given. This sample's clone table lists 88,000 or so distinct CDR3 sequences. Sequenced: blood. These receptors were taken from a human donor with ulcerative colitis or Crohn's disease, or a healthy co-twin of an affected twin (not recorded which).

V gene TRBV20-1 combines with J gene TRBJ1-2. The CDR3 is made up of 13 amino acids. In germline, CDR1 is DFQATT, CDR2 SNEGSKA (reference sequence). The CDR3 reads CSARDQHVHGYTF.

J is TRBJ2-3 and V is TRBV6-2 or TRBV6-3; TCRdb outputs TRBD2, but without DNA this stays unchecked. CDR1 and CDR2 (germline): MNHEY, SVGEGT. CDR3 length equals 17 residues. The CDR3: CASSLGLAGGPGDTQYF.

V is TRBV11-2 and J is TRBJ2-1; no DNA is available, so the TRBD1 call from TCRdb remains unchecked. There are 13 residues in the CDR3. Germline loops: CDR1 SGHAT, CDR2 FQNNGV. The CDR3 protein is CASSFTGADEQFF.

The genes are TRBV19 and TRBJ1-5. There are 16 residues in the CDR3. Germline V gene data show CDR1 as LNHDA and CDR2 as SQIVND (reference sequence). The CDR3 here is CASAMGLQDSNQPQHF.

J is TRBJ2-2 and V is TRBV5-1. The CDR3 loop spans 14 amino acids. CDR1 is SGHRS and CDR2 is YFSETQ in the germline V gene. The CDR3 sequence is CASSPRSLGGELFF.

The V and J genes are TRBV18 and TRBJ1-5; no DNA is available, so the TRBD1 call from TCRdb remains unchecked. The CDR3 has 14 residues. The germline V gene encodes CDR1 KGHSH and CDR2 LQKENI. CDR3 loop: CASSFGTGNQPQHF.

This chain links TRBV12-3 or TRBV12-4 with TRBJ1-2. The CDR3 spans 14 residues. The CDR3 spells CASRPQIGSYGYTF.

CDR3 residues: CASSLIGQETQYF. The V call is TRBV12-3 or TRBV12-4, the J call TRBJ2-5. CDR3 length: 13 residues.

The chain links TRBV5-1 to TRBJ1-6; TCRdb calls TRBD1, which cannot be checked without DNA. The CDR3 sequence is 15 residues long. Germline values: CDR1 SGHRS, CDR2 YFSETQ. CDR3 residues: CASSLEQGRNSPLHF.

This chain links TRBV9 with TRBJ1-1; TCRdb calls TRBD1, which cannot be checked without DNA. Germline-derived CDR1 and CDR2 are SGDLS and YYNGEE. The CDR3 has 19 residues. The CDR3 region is CASSVAVQGALSLNTEAFF. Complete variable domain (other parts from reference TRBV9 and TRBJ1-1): DSGVTQTPKHLITATGQRVTLRCSPRSGDLSVYWYQQSLDQGLQFLIQYYNGEERAKGNILERFSAQQFPDLHSELNLSSLELGDSALYFCASSVAVQGALSLNTEAFFGQGTRLTVV.

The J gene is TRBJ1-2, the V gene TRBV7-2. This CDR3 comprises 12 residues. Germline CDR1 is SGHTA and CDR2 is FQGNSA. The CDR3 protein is CASSPEGYGYTF. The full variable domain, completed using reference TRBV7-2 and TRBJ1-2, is GAGVSQSPSNKVTEKGKDVELRCDPISGHTALYWYRQSLGQGLEFLIYFQGNSAPDKSGLPSDRFSAERTGGSVSTLTIQRTQQEDSAVYLCASSPEGYGYTFGSGTRLTVV.

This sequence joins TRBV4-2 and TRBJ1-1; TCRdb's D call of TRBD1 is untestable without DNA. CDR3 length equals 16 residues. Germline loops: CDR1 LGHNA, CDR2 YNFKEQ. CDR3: CASSQFGRGRGTEAFF.

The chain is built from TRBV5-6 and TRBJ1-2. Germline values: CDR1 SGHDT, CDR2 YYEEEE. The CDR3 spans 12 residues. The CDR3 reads CASTAASYGYTF. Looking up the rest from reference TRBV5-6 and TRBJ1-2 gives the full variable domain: DAGVTQSPTHLIKTRGQQVTLRCSPKSGHDTVSWYQQALGQGPQFIFQYYEEEERQRGNFPDRFSGHQFPNYSSELNVNALLLGDSALYLCASTAASYGYTFGSGTRLTVV.

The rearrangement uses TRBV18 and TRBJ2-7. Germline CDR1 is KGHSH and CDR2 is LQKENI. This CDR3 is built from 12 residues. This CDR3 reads CASSPEGYEQYF.

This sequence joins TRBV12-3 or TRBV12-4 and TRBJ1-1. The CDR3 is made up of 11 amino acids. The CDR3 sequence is CASNSDTEAFF.